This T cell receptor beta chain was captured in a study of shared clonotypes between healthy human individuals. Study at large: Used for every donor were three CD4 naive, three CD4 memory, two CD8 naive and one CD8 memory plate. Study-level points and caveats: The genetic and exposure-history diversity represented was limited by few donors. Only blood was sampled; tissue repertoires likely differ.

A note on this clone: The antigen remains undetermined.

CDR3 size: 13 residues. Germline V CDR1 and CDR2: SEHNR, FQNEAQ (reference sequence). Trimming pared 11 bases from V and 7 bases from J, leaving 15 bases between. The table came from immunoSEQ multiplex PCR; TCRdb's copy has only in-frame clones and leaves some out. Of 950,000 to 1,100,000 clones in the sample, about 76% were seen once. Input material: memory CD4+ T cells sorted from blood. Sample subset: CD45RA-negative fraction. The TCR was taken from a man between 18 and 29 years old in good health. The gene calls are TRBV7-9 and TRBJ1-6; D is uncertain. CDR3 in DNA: TGTGCCGTGGCCCGGTCTGGCAATTCACCCCTCCACTTT. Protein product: CAVARSGNSPLHF.